One sample yielded the 9 T cell receptor delta chains listed below, sequenced in a study of γδ T cells in repeated Plasmodium falciparum infection. Bulk repertoires came from Vgamma9/Vdelta2+ or Vdelta2-negative gammadelta T cells flow-sorted from PBMC. TCRdb repeated clone calling on the multiplex PCR reads with CATT. The sample yields tens of thousands of delta-chain clones, approximately 1% seen once. The sequencing sample was made of gamma-delta T cells from blood. The receptors originated from a pool of human donors (malaria-infected and uninfected, not separated).

This clone was seen a handful of times. TCRdb's listed protein matches a much larger clone and diverges from this DNA's translation at residue 18, likely through a read error; the protein shown comes from the DNA. The chain combines TRDV1 with TRDJ1, with D perhaps matching TRDD3 (7 bases). Since TCRdb gives no J gene, matching the DNA to germline was used here to assign it. This CDR3 comprises 24 residues. Trimming pared 5 bases from V and 1 base from J, leaving 41 bases between. The germline gives CDR1 TSWWSYY, CDR2 QGS. CDR3 amino acids: CALGKPLTLPSRVGYAGCTDKLIF. In nucleotides, the CDR3 is TGTGCTCTTGGGAAGCCCCTCACCCTGCCTTCCCGTGTTGGATACGCCGGGTGCACCGATAAACTCATCTTT.

Concerning this clone itself: TCRdb shows a much larger clone's protein in place of this DNA's translation, and the two differ at residue 5, likely through a read error; the protein shown is translated from the DNA. The chain is built from TRDV2 and TRDJ1; the D is unclear. TCRdb gives no J gene; it was assigned here by matching the DNA to germline. Trimming took 3 bases from V and 8 from J, leaving 9 bases between them. The germline V gene has CDR1 GEAIGNYY and CDR2 EKD. The CDR3 consists of 11 residues. This CDR3 reads CACDQVNKLIF. As DNA, the CDR3 is TGTGCCTGTGACCAAGTCAACAAACTCATCTTT.

This clone came up a few times. For this DNA, TCRdb reports the protein of a much larger clone, which diverges at residue 3, most likely from a read error; the protein presented here is translated directly from the DNA. The J gene is TRDJ4, the V gene TRDV2; TRDD3 aligns across 8 bases. The J gene was not available in TCRdb and was assigned here by matching the DNA to germline segments. Germline CDR1 GEAIGNYY, CDR2 EKD. The CDR3 is 16 residues long. CDR3 DNA: TGTGCCCGTGACACAAAGGCTGTCGGGGATACTAGACCCCTGATCTTT. Amino acids: CARDTKAVGDTRPLIF.

As to this clone: The protein given by TCRdb reflects a much larger clone and differs at residue 8 from this DNA's translation, likely from a read error; the protein shown is the DNA's translation. The chain has TRDV2 and TRDJ1; possibly TRDD3 for D (6 bases). The CDR3 is 14 amino acids. Germline CDR1 GEAIGNYY, CDR2 EKD. V lost 8 bases and J lost 1, with 16 bases in between. CDR3 sequence reads: CASDRGDRTDKLIF. The CDR3 DNA reads as TGTGCCTCCGACCGGGGGGACCGCACCGATAAACTCATCTTT.

This clone was detected many times. TCRdb pairs this DNA with a much larger clone's protein that differs at residue 3, likely a read error; the protein shown was translated from the DNA. This sequence joins TRDV2 and TRDJ1, with TRDD3 matching 9 bases. Matching the DNA to germline supplied the J gene, which TCRdb does not give. Looked up from germline, CDR1 is GEAIGNYY and CDR2 is EKD. The CDR3 extends over 23 amino acids. This CDR3 is CARDLRHLENLLGDTPRSDKLIF. CDR3 nucleotides: TGTGCCCGTGACCTTCGCCATCTAGAGAATTTACTGGGGGACACACCCCGCTCCGATAAACTCATCTTT.

As concerns this clone: TCRdb assigns this DNA the protein of a much larger clone, which departs from its translation at residue 4; this likely reflects a read error, and the protein shown comes from translating the DNA. The chain recombines TRDV1 with TRDJ1; the match to TRDD3 covers 8 bases. CDR3 size: 22 residues. In germline, CDR1 is TSWWSYY, CDR2 QGS. This CDR3 reads CALWEPHLPPPYWGSNTDKLIF. The CDR3 DNA reads TGTGCTCTTTGGGAACCCCACTTACCCCCTCCGTACTGGGGGTCCAACACCGATAAACTCATCTTT.

To note about this clone: TCRdb assigns this DNA the protein of a much larger clone, which departs from its translation at residue 19; this likely reflects a read error, and the protein shown comes from translating the DNA. CDR3 region: CACDTRVFNWGTTRDSWDARQMFF. As DNA, the CDR3 is TGTGCCTGTGACACCAGGGTCTTCAACTGGGGGACAACGCGTGACTCCTGGGACGCCCGACAGATGTTTTTC. The chain couples TRDV2 to TRDJ3; 9 bases match TRDD3. As TCRdb names no J gene, one was assigned here on the basis of a DNA match to germline. CDR1 and CDR2 (germline): GEAIGNYY, EKD. This CDR3 is built from 24 residues.

Points on this clone: With only one base between it and a far larger clone, this is likely a read error. In the same sample, other DNA sequences code for this CDR3. DNA of the CDR3: TGTGCCTGTGACACCGTTGGCAGTGTGGTGGGGGACCACACCGATAAACTCATCTTT. It yields the protein CACDTVGSVVGDHTDKLIF. This rearrangement joins TRDV2 to TRDJ1; 7 nucleotides match TRDD3. The J segment lost 0 bases and the V segment lost 0 bases, leaving 15 bases of the junction unmatched. This CDR3 is 19 amino acids long. CDR1 is GEAIGNYY, CDR2 EKD, per germline.

This clone was counted only a few times. The TCRdb protein, from a much larger clone, departs from this DNA's translation at residue 14, likely by read error; the protein shown derives from the DNA. The chain links TRDV1 to TRDJ1; a possible D gene is TRDD2 (5 bases). Assignment of the J gene here rests on matching the DNA to germline, because TCRdb gives none. Trimming took 0 bases from V and 3 from J, leaving 23 bases between them. The CDR3 runs to 19 residues. CDR1 and CDR2 (germline): TSWWSYY, QGS. The CDR3 bases are TGTGCTCTTGGGGAACTTGAGAGAAACCTACCTCGTAACTCCGATAAACTCATCTTT. This codes for CALGELERNLPRNSDKLIF.